This TCR beta chain comes out of a study of T-cell memory formation after mild COVID-19 (dated by TCRdb to 2020 to 2022). In terms of the full investigation: TCR sequence clusters from the two donors were found to be largely donor specific. T-cell clones expanding and contracting after mild COVID-19 in a couple of donors were tracked by longitudinal TCRalpha and TCRbeta repertoire sequencing. The cohort was made up of two young adult volunteers, one female and one male, who were previously healthy.

This clonotype showed up just a few times. No cognate antigen has been identified for it. Base qualities are missing; no much larger clone stands one base away. At the junction V is shortened by 10 bases and J by 6 bases, with 24 bases in between. The CDR3 measures 15 amino acids from cysteine to phenylalanine. This entry keeps only the CDR3 DNA: 45 bases, framed from base 1. The CDR1 and CDR2 encoded by the germline V gene are SGHDN and FVKESK. Findings and caveats that apply to the study as a whole: The study included only two mild cases, and larger cohorts that include severe cases with pre-infection samples were judged to be necessary. Whether the second-wave clones peaking on day 37 were SARS-CoV-2 specific was not confirmed. Contracting CD4+ clones were found mainly in CM and EM memory subsets, while CD8+ clones were enriched in EMRA. Balanced CD4/CD8 phenotypes were observed for clones contracting from day 15 to 85, whereas a bias towards CD4+ was observed for a second wave of clones expanding from day 15 to 37. Some responding clones were found in pre-infection memory, which suggests that pre-existing cross-reactive memory T cells took part in the SARS-CoV-2 response.

The reads were generated on an Illumina NovaSeq 6000. TCRalpha and TCRbeta cDNA libraries were built by 5'RACE with constant-segment primers, adding sample barcodes and unique molecular identifiers. RNA was extracted from every sample with Trizol reagent. The libraries were amplified in two PCR steps, and the second step added a second sample barcode and Illumina TruSeq adapters. Sequencing of the libraries was done on an Illumina NovaSeq, producing 2 x 150 bp paired-end reads. In the paper's pipeline: With migec v1.2.7, reads were demultiplexed and then collapsed into UMI-guided consensus sequences. Using mixcr v2.1.11, the UMI consensuses were aligned to TRA and TRB V and J templates and assembled into clonotypes. Clonotypes were classified as expanded or contracted when called significant by both edgeR and NoisET, with noise models trained on biological replicates. edgeR calls used a false discovery rate-adjusted p below 0.01 and a log2 fold-change threshold of 1. As an exploratory analysis of dynamics, max-normalized trajectories of the 1000 most abundant clonotypes were examined by PCA with hierarchical clustering. Each responding clone was given a CD4 or CD8 phenotype based on the CD4+ and CD8+ repertoires, which had been sequenced separately. TCRdb reanalyzed the raw reads on its own, using fastp at Q25 for trimming and MiXCR for clone calling, and kept in-frame beta chains. CDR3 protein duplicates are merged, each entry listing the most common genes and DNA. These V and J calls derive from TCRdb rather than the authors' analysis. This sample lists approximately 390,000 distinct CDR3 sequences; roughly 15% were detected once. In total, the top ten clones hold 20% to 25% of the sample.

Ficoll-Paque density gradient centrifugation was the method used to isolate PBMCs. What was sequenced was PBMCs or a T cell subset sorted from them (not recorded which). The chain is assembled from TRBV14 and TRBJ1-1, with no confident D gene call. This receptor was obtained from a man aged 18 to 29 who had mild COVID-19 (a few samples of this study predate the infection). The sample titles of this study are shuffled in the database, so cell type and time point are left out; the donor was told from shared clones. At the DNA level, the sequence is TGTGCCACGACCTCGAACCCGGTCTTAGCGGCTGAAGCTTTCTTT. This is translated as CATTSNPVLAAEAFF.